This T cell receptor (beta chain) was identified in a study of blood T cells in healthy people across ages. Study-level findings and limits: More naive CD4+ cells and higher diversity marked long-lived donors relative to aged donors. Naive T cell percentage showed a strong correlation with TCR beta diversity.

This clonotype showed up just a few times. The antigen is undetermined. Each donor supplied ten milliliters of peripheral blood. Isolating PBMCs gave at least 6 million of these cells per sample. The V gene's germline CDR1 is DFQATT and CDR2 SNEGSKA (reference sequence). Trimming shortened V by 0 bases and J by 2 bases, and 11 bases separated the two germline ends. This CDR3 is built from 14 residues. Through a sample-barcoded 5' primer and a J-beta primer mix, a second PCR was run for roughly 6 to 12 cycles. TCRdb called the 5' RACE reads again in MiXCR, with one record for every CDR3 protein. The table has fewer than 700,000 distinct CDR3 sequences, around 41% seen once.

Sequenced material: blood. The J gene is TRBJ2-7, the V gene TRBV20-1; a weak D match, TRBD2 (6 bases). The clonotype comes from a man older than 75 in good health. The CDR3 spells CSARDPAGPYEQYF. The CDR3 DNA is TGCAGTGCTAGAGATCCTGCGGGGCCCTACGAGCAGTACTTC.